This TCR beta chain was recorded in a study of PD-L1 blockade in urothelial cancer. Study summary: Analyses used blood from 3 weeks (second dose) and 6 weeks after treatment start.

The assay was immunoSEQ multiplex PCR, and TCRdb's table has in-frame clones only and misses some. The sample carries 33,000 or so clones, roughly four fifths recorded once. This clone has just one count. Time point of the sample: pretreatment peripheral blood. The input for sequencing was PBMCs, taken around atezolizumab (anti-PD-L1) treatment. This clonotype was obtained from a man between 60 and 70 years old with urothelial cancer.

Here the CDR3 reads CATSETQGSGELFF. CDR3 DNA: TGTGCCACCAGTGAGACTCAGGGATCCGGGGAGCTGTTTTTT. The chain employs TRBV15 and TRBJ2-2; a weak D match, TRBD1 (5 bases). Germline CDR1 reads LNHNV; CDR2 reads YYDKDF (reference sequence). The V gene lost 6 bases and the J gene lost 6 bases, with 14 bases spanning the gap. CDR3 length: 14 amino acids. The variable domain in full, completed from reference TRBV15 and TRBJ2-2, reads DAMVIQNPRYQVTQFGKPVTLSCSQTLNHNVMYWYQQKSSQAPKLLFHYYDKDFNNEADTPDNFQSRRPNTSFCFLDIRSPGLGDTAMYLCATSETQGSGELFFGEGSRLTVL.